This entry concerns a single TCR beta chain. Together with a sample-barcoded 5' primer, a J-beta primer mix was included in a second PCR lasting about 7 to 12 cycles. TCRdb itself ran the 5' RACE reads through MiXCR, one entry per CDR3 protein. This table has 500,000 to 550,000 distinct CDR3 sequences, under 30% appearing once. The source of the sample is a study of blood T cells in healthy people across ages. The sample also formed part of further work on T cells of mothers and their children.

This receptor was identified in a boy aged 5-17 years in good health. Sequencing was carried out using blood.

CDR3 in amino acids: CASSRSSNQPQHF. Written as DNA, the CDR3 is TGCGCCAGCAGCCGATCTAGCAATCAGCCCCAGCATTTT. This chain links TRBV4-3 with TRBJ1-5; D ambiguous. Germline assignment: CDR1 LGHNA and CDR2 YSLEER. The V end was cut by 4 bases, the J end by 0 bases, with 4 bases between. The CDR3 contains 13 residues.